The clone carrying this TCR beta chain was counted at least ten times. What it recognizes is unknown. This entry belongs to a study of neurological immune-mediated disorders. General observations from the study: No CDR3 amino acid sequences recurred among expanded clones across subjects, suggesting private repertoires in all groups. Multiple sclerosis was found to have the least TCR clonal expansion, below healthy controls, and HTLV-1-associated myelopathy the most.

Synthesis of cDNA used 5'RACE (with 10-nucleotide random UMIs). One entry per CDR3 protein, called by TCRdb with MiXCR from the 5' RACE reads. The table shows about 59,000 distinct CDR3 sequences, with 10% to 15% occurring only once. Germline assignment: CDR1 DFQATT and CDR2 SNEGSKA (reference sequence). The CDR3 sequence is 13 residues long. Trimming took 6 bases from V and 1 from J, leaving 12 bases between them. The TCR sequence derives from a woman between 55 and 75 years old with HTLV-1-associated myelopathy (HAM/TSP). The sample taken for sequencing was PBMCs. This sequence joins TRBV20-1 and TRBJ2-5; D may be TRBD2 (6 bases). The CDR3 sequence: CSAQHGGQETQYF. In nucleotides, the CDR3 is TGCAGTGCCCAACACGGGGGCCAAGAGACCCAGTACTTC.